One and the same sample provided the 13 T cell receptor beta chains below, sequenced in a study of cytomegalovirus exposure and HLA in healthy donors. 60 Vbeta and 13 Jbeta primers were used in PCR. This table comes from immunoSEQ multiplex PCR, and its TCRdb copy is limited to in-frame clones, with some not included. This sample has approximately 140,000 clones, with 82% found just once. Sequencing was performed on PBMCs. Every receptor here comes from a man aged 18-30 years in good health and CMV-seropositive.

The chain employs TRBV28 and TRBJ1-1, with 8 bases lining up with TRBD1. This CDR3 spans 14 amino acids. Trimming cost V 6 bases and J 3 bases; bases outside gene matches: 6. Germline V gene sequence: CDR1 MDHEN, CDR2 SYDVKM. CDR3 DNA sequence: TGTGCCAGCAGATACAGGGGGGATTACACTGAAGCTTTCTTT. It codes for CASRYRGDYTEAFF.

The V call is TRBV7-9, the J call TRBJ1-1; 10 bases match TRBD1. Per the germline V gene, CDR1 is SEHNR and CDR2 is FQNEAQ (reference sequence). V gave up 1 base and J gave up 4 bases; unmatched junction bases: 3. This CDR3 is 15 amino acids long. The CDR3 region is CASSLVGDRGTEAFF. DNA of the CDR3: TGTGCCAGCAGCTTAGTAGGGGACAGGGGCACTGAAGCTTTCTTT.

This clone was found once. J is TRBJ2-4 and V is TRBV7-2, with D perhaps matching TRBD1 (6 bases). The V gene's germline CDR1 is SGHTA and CDR2 FQGNSA. The CDR3 runs 17 residues. V shed 1 base and J shed 9 bases, with 22 bases lying between them. CDR3 amino acids: CASSLDLTGLYGAIQYF. The CDR3 DNA reads TGTGCCAGCAGCTTAGATCTGACAGGCTTGTACGGCGCCATTCAGTACTTC.

This clone was seen a few times. The chain has TRBV5-4 and TRBJ2-1, with 9 bases that match TRBD2. The trim removed 4 bases at V and 3 bases at J, leaving 5 bases unmatched. Germline V gives CDR1 SGHNT, CDR2 YYREEE (reference sequence). The CDR3 consists of 15 residues. CDR3 sequence reads: CASSPSAGGYNEQFF. DNA of the CDR3: TGTGCCAGCAGCCCCTCAGCGGGAGGCTACAATGAGCAGTTCTTC.

This sequence joins TRBV7-9 and TRBJ2-3; 9 bases fit TRBD2. From germline, CDR1 is SEHNR and CDR2 FQNEAQ (reference sequence). This CDR3 spans 18 amino acids. Trimming cost V 8 bases and J 4 bases; bases outside gene matches: 19. The CDR3 loop is CASSTPSGKAPGADTQYF. CDR3 bases: TGTGCCAGCTCAACACCTAGCGGGAAGGCCCCCGGAGCAGATACGCAGTATTTT.

The J gene is TRBJ1-1, the V gene TRBV6-5; TRBD1 is a possible D gene (5 bases). Germline CDR1 reads MNHEY; CDR2 reads SVGAGI. There are 12 residues in the CDR3. V dropped 2 bases and J dropped 5 bases, with 6 bases sitting between them. The CDR3 DNA reads TGTGCCAGCAGTTACGGGGCGACTGAAGCTTTCTTT. Amino acid sequence: CASSYGATEAFF.

This sequence joins TRBV5-1 and TRBJ2-7; a weak D match, TRBD1 (6 bases). The CDR3 spans 13 residues. V gave up 0 bases and J gave up 5 bases, with 9 bases separating them. CDR1 SGHRS and CDR2 YFSETQ come from the germline V gene. CDR3 nucleotides: TGCGCCAGCAGCTTGGACAGGGTGGACGAGCAGTACTTC. This encodes CASSLDRVDEQYF.

The J gene is TRBJ2-3, the V gene TRBV7-3, with D perhaps TRBD2 (6 bases). V lost 4 bases to trimming and J lost 5 bases, with 13 bases between them. Germline loops: CDR1 SGHTA, CDR2 FQGTGA. CDR3 length equals 14 residues. CDR3 sequence: CASSSNNGGDTQYF. The CDR3, as DNA: TGTGCCAGCAGCTCGAACAACGGGGGAGATACGCAGTATTTT.

The chain uses TRBV19 and TRBJ1-1, with D possibly matching TRBD1 (5 bases). This CDR3 comprises 12 residues. The germline V gene has CDR1 LNHDA and CDR2 SQIVND (reference sequence). Trimming took 7 bases from V and 3 from J, leaving 9 bases between them. The CDR3 loop is CASIGGDTEAFF. CDR3 DNA: TGTGCCAGTATCGGGGGGGACACTGAAGCTTTCTTT. Together with reference TRBV19 and TRBJ1-1, the CDR3 gives the full variable domain: DGGITQSPKYLFRKEGQNVTLSCEQNLNHDAMYWYRQDPGQGLRLIYYSQIVNDFQKGDIAEGYSVSREKKESFPLTVTSAQKNPTAFYLCASIGGDTEAFFGQGTRLTVV.

This chain links TRBV7-6 with TRBJ2-5, with D possibly matching TRBD2 (5 bases). Germline V gene sequence: CDR1 SGHVS, CDR2 FNYEAQ. CDR3 length equals 16 residues. Trimming left V 5 bases short and J 1 base short, with 17 bases between. The CDR3 region is CASSLEDPLFQETQYF. In nucleotides, the CDR3 is TGTGCCAGCAGCCTGGAGGACCCCCTGTTCCAAGAGACCCAGTACTTC.

The chain recombines TRBV6-5 with TRBJ2-7, with D tentatively TRBD1 (6 bases). V shed 10 bases and J shed 2 bases, with 12 bases lying between them. Germline V gene sequence: CDR1 MNHEY, CDR2 SVGAGI. This CDR3 has 12 residues. The CDR3 is CATRDTPYEQYF. The CDR3 DNA follows: TGTGCCACCAGGGACACACCCTACGAGCAGTACTTC.

Here the CDR3 reads CASSVPPVGNTIYF. CDR3 nucleotides: TGTGCCAGCAGCGTTCCGCCAGTAGGAAACACCATATATTTT. V gene TRBV9 combines with J gene TRBJ1-3; D is uncertain. Trimming took off 2 bases at V and 4 bases at J, with 10 bases between the two ends. The CDR3 contains 14 residues. Germline CDR1 SGDLS, CDR2 YYNGEE.

The chain couples TRBV5-6 to TRBJ1-1; tentative D call: TRBD1 (6 bases). CDR3 length: 17 residues. Trimming took 0 bases from V and 0 from J, leaving 15 bases between them. Germline-derived CDR1 and CDR2 are SGHDT and YYEEEE. CDR3 bases: TGTGCCAGCAGCTTGGAACCCACAGGGTCCGTGAACACTGAAGCTTTCTTT. As protein: CASSLEPTGSVNTEAFF.